These T cell receptor beta chains were read from a single sample in a study of monozygotic twins with inflammatory bowel disease. Following a re-call of the 5' RACE reads, TCRdb has one entry per CDR3 protein and lacks DNA. The sample totals some 210,000 distinct CDR3 sequences. The source material was blood. Every receptor here comes from a human donor with ulcerative colitis or Crohn's disease, or a healthy co-twin of an affected twin (not recorded which). Each CDR3 is given with its conserved first and last residue. Each record gives: J gene, V gene, CDR3 protein.

TRBJ2-1 TRBV7-9 CASSLGSGGASYNEQFF
TRBJ1-4 TRBV5-1 CASSPRTGQFIVTNEKLFF
TRBJ1-1 TRBV20-1 CSARSAGVGTEAFF
TRBJ2-3 TRBV4-2 CASSQELRGGADTQYF
TRBJ2-1 TRBV7-2 CASSPEAGLTYNEQFF
TRBJ1-6 TRBV11-1 CASSLGEGPLLSYNSPLHF
TRBJ2-3 TRBV25-1 CASSASRYTDTQYF
TRBJ2-7 TRBV12-3/TRBV12-4 CASSPRDTSYSEQYF
TRBJ1-2 TRBV19 CASIAGQGYYGYTF
TRBJ2-7 TRBV7-9 CASSLRRRTPYEQYF
TRBJ1-4 TRBV7-3 CASSLAPAANEKLLF
TRBJ2-1 TRBV4-1 CASSQPGAQGEQFF
TRBJ2-1 TRBV7-9 CASSSTSSAPSYNEQFF
TRBJ2-7 TRBV7-9 CASSLDRTPPGEQYF
TRBJ1-4 TRBV7-9 CASSLGTREAEKLFF
TRBJ1-2 TRBV6-5 CASTQTGGHGYTF
TRBJ1-5 TRBV7-9 CASSPRGGAGQPQHF
TRBJ2-3 TRBV4-1 CASSQGGGPDTQYF
TRBJ1-1 TRBV6-5 CASRGTNTEAFF
TRBJ1-2 TRBV9 CASSAGGANYSYTF
TRBJ2-1 TRBV20-1 CSASRGQGLNEQFF
TRBJ1-1 TRBV19 CASRAGQGMNTEAFF
TRBJ2-3 TRBV5-5 CASSPGQGSTDTQYF
TRBJ1-5 TRBV12-3/TRBV12-4 CASRTGTGELFQPQHF
TRBJ2-7 TRBV7-2 CASSLDPGDRYEQYF
TRBJ1-1 TRBV19 CASSNPRGNTEAFF
TRBJ1-2 TRBV20-1 CSANTHYGYTF
TRBJ1-5 TRBV7-6 CASSETGAPNQPQHF
TRBJ1-1 TRBV5-1 CASSLGFGGPVEAFF
TRBJ2-1 TRBV5-5 CASSDGRIAYNEQFF
TRBJ2-3 TRBV10-2 CASSGLGDFWTSGASTDTQYF
TRBJ1-1 TRBV3-1 CASSLLGTDLNTEAFF
TRBJ2-3 TRBV6-1 CASRGLGVSTDTQYF
TRBJ1-2 TRBV4-2 CASSQGGQLRDDGYTF
TRBJ2-7 TRBV7-2 CASSFGGLKNEQYF
TRBJ2-2 TRBV10-2 CASSERGELFF
TRBJ2-3 TRBV12-5 CASARGESSDTQYF
TRBJ2-3 TRBV7-2 CASSPSAARTDTQYF
TRBJ2-2 TRBV2 CACLTGHNTGELFF
TRBJ2-3 TRBV9 CASQTSSTDTQYF
TRBJ1-2 TRBV7-2 CASSLSTGNNYGYTF
TRBJ2-3 TRBV5-1 CASSLAGDTQYF
TRBJ2-5 TRBV20-1 CSARLGHSYQETQYF
TRBJ1-6 TRBV20-1 CSAEEGGPNSPLHF
TRBJ1-1 TRBV9 CASSVVWSGLDTEAFF
TRBJ2-3 TRBV29-1 CSVDNAGAGTDTQYF
TRBJ2-1 TRBV6-6 CASSVWDEQFF
TRBJ1-2 TRBV5-5 CASSLVEGADGYTF
TRBJ2-3 TRBV18 CASHDRDTQYF
TRBJ1-2 TRBV5-1 CASSSTGEVNTF